The 32 T cell receptor beta chains reported below all come from one sample, sequenced in a study of cytomegalovirus exposure and HLA in healthy donors. Both 60 Vbeta primers and 13 Jbeta primers went into the PCR. The protocol was immunoSEQ multiplex PCR, while the TCRdb copy is restricted to in-frame clones and leaves out a portion. The data hold roughly 130,000 clones, with 80% to 90% observed a single time. The sequenced sample consisted of PBMCs. The receptors shown here come from a man aged 45 to 65 in good health and CMV-seronegative.

This clone was seen just once. This chain uses TRBV27 with TRBJ2-3; TRBD1 matches at 7 bases. Germline loops: CDR1 MNHEY, CDR2 SMNVEV (reference sequence). The CDR3 extends over 14 amino acids. Losses at the gene ends were 3 bases for V and 2 bases for J; bases not matched to a gene: 2. CDR3 region: CASSLQGVTDTQYF. CDR3 DNA: TGTGCCAGCAGTTTGCAGGGGGTCACAGATACGCAGTATTTT.

This sequence joins TRBV7-8 and TRBJ1-2; TRBD1 aligns across 8 bases. The CDR3 is 16 amino acids. The ends lost 3 bases at V and 6 bases at J; junction bases unmatched: 12. Germline loops: CDR1 SGHVS, CDR2 FQNEAQ. The CDR3 region has the DNA TGTGCCAGCAGCTTGGGGGGCTTGGACAGGGAGGATGGCTACACCTTC. Translation gives CASSLGGLDREDGYTF.

The chain joins TRBV4-3 to TRBJ1-1, with 8 bases matching TRBD1. The junction had 11 bases not matched to a gene; V was cut back by 4 bases and J by 10 bases. This CDR3 region has 14 residues. CDR1 is LGHNA and CDR2 is YSLEER in the germline V gene. In DNA form, the CDR3 reads TGCGCCAGCAGCCCCGGCGCAGGGGGCTTCGGAGCTTTCTTT. Its protein product is CASSPGAGGFGAFF.

On this clone itself: Other DNA sequences of this sample code for an identical CDR3. The CDR3 DNA sequence: TGCGCCAGCAGCTTGGACAGGGCGAACACTGAAGCTTTCTTT. This sequence encodes CASSLDRANTEAFF. This sequence joins TRBV5-1 and TRBJ1-1, with D tentatively TRBD1 (6 bases). Germline values: CDR1 SGHRS, CDR2 YFSETQ. This CDR3 spans 14 amino acids. Trimming removed 0 bases from V and 1 base from J, with 7 bases in between.

The chain carries TRBV11-2 and TRBJ2-5; 7 bases line up with TRBD2. CDR1 is SGHAT and CDR2 is FQNNGV in the germline V gene. Trimming removed 0 bases from V and 5 bases from J; junction bases left unmatched: 12. CDR3 length equals 17 residues. CDR3 sequence (DNA): TGTGCCAGCAGCTTAGAACCCATGGGAGGGTATGGGGAGACCCAGTACTTC. It is translated as CASSLEPMGGYGETQYF.

The chain employs TRBV7-9 and TRBJ2-5, with a weak D call TRBD2 (5 bases). This CDR3 comprises 14 residues. V lost 7 bases and J lost 2, with 14 bases in between. CDR1 and CDR2 (germline): SEHNR, FQNEAQ (reference sequence). The CDR3 here is CASTPSGFQETQYF. The CDR3 DNA follows: TGTGCCAGCACCCCTTCGGGATTTCAAGAGACCCAGTACTTC.

This clone was picked up one time. The chain is built from TRBV18 and TRBJ1-3; 9 nucleotides align to TRBD1. The V and J ends lost 6 bases and 4 bases, in that order; junction bases with no gene match: 4. CDR1 and CDR2 (germline): KGHSH, LQKENI. The CDR3 length is 14 residues. This CDR3 is CASSTDRGGNTIYF. CDR3 in DNA: TGTGCCAGCTCGACGGACAGGGGCGGAAACACCATATATTTT.

The chain is built from TRBV11-2 and TRBJ2-7; D remains ambiguous. This CDR3 spans 16 amino acids. The germline V gene has CDR1 SGHAT and CDR2 FQNNGV. Deletions cut 5 bases from V and 3 bases from J, with 20 bases between. The CDR3 spells CASSELSGDFVYEQYF. The CDR3 DNA reads as TGTGCCAGCAGCGAATTGTCGGGTGATTTTGTCTACGAGCAGTACTTC.

This clone was recorded only once. The chain uses TRBV19 and TRBJ1-1; D perhaps matches TRBD1 (5 bases). CDR1 LNHDA and CDR2 SQIVND come from the germline V gene (reference sequence). The CDR3 is made up of 13 amino acids. Trimming left V 3 bases short and J 6 bases short, with 11 bases between. The chain's CDR3 is CASSISGHAEAFF. In nucleotides, the CDR3 is TGTGCCAGTAGTATTTCAGGACACGCTGAAGCTTTCTTT. Supplemented by reference TRBV19 and TRBJ1-1, the full variable domain reads DGGITQSPKYLFRKEGQNVTLSCEQNLNHDAMYWYRQDPGQGLRLIYYSQIVNDFQKGDIAEGYSVSREKKESFPLTVTSAQKNPTAFYLCASSISGHAEAFFGQGTRLTVV.

The chain links TRBV6-1 to TRBJ1-5, with 7 nucleotides matching TRBD1. The V gene end was trimmed by 4 bases and the J gene end by 4 bases; junction bases not matched to a gene: 4. The germline V gene has CDR1 MNHNS and CDR2 SASEGT. CDR3 length equals 14 residues. The DNA for the CDR3 is TGTGCCAGCAGTGCTAGACAGGGTAATCAGCCCCAGCATTTT. Amino acids: CASSARQGNQPQHF.

The chain combines TRBV7-9 with TRBJ1-4; D not certain. CDR1 is SEHNR and CDR2 is FQNEAQ in the germline V gene (reference sequence). V was clipped by 5 bases and J by 2 bases, with 9 bases between them. This CDR3 spans 14 amino acids. The CDR3 reads CASSPRRTNEKLFF. CDR3 sequence (DNA): TGTGCCAGCAGCCCACGGAGGACTAATGAAAAACTGTTTTTT.

CDR3 DNA: TGTGCCAGCAGCGGTCATACCGGGACAGCAAACACTGAAGCTTTCTTT. Protein sequence: CASSGHTGTANTEAFF. The rearrangement links TRBV9 to TRBJ1-1, with 7 bases lining up with TRBD1. With 3 bases clipped from V and 2 bases from J, the junction kept 10 bases outside the gene matches. The CDR3 runs 16 residues. Germline-derived CDR1 and CDR2 are SGDLS and YYNGEE.

This clone was seen a few times. The CDR3 DNA reads as TGTGCCAGCAGCCAAGGGGGCAGGGGCAACACCGGGGAGCTGTTTTTT. Translated, it gives CASSQGGRGNTGELFF. This chain connects TRBV7-9 to TRBJ2-2; 7 bases match TRBD1. Germline values: CDR1 SEHNR, CDR2 FQNEAQ (reference sequence). There are 16 residues in the CDR3. J gave up 2 bases and V 5 bases, and 8 bases lay outside the gene matches.

J is TRBJ2-3 and V is TRBV5-1; 7 bases are a match to TRBD1. The CDR3 is made up of 12 amino acids. CDR1 SGHRS and CDR2 YFSETQ come from the germline V gene. V lost 0 bases and J lost 12; bases outside the gene matches: 4. CDR3 in amino acids: CASSLAQGVQYF. DNA of the CDR3: TGCGCCAGCAGCTTGGCGCAGGGGGTACAGTATTTT.

The rearrangement joins TRBV5-1 to TRBJ2-7, with 11 bases aligning to TRBD2. CDR1 and CDR2 (germline): SGHRS, YFSETQ. V lost 7 bases and J lost 0; bases outside the gene matches: 15. The CDR3 runs 18 residues. Here the CDR3 DNA reads TGCGCCAGCCAGATCGGGACTAGCGGCCCCGACCTCTCCTACGAGCAGTACTTC. It yields the protein CASQIGTSGPDLSYEQYF.

The gene calls are TRBV27 and TRBJ1-2; 7 bases align to TRBD1. The CDR3 covers 14 residues. The germline V gene has CDR1 MNHEY and CDR2 SMNVEV (reference sequence). V shed 3 bases and J 6 bases; nucleotides not matched to a gene: 7. CDR3 in amino acids: CASSLRTGSNGYTF. The DNA of the CDR3 is TGTGCCAGCAGTTTGAGGACAGGTAGTAATGGCTACACCTTC.

V usage is TRBV29-1 and J usage is TRBJ2-2; D gene unclear. CDR3 size: 13 residues. V lost 2 bases and J 3 bases, leaving 7 bases between the germline ends. The germline gives CDR1 SQVTM, CDR2 ANQGSEA. The CDR3 DNA follows: TGCAGCGTTGAACAGGCCCACACCGGGGAGCTGTTTTTT. It yields the protein CSVEQAHTGELFF.

This chain connects TRBV7-9 to TRBJ1-2; no definite D call. CDR1 is SEHNR and CDR2 is FQNEAQ in the germline V gene (reference sequence). Trimming removed 2 bases from V and 8 bases from J, with 12 bases in between. The CDR3 has 13 amino acids. The CDR3 DNA reads as TGTGCCAGCAGCTTATCGGAGGCTTTAGGCTACACCTTC. Translated, it gives CASSLSEALGYTF.

The rearrangement uses TRBV19 and TRBJ2-2, with D unresolved. This CDR3 region has 14 residues. V lost 1 base to trimming and J lost 4 bases, with 7 bases between them. CDR1 and CDR2 (germline): LNHDA, SQIVND (reference sequence). In DNA form, the CDR3 reads TGTGCCAGTAGTATAGCTGTACTCACCGGGGAGCTGTTTTTT. This sequence encodes CASSIAVLTGELFF.

This chain connects TRBV6-1 to TRBJ1-5; D perhaps matches TRBD1 (5 bases). The CDR3 is made up of 13 amino acids. V was shortened by 5 bases and J by 7 bases, with 12 bases between the two germline ends. Germline loops: CDR1 MNHNS, CDR2 SASEGT. Written as DNA, the CDR3 is TGTGCCAGCAGTCCAGAAAGGGGACAGCCCCAGCATTTT. Translating gives CASSPERGQPQHF.

The chain links TRBV6-5 to TRBJ2-1; 7 bases agree with TRBD2. From germline, CDR1 is MNHEY and CDR2 SVGAGI. CDR3 length: 15 residues. Unmatched junction bases numbered 7, after V lost 6 bases and J lost 2 bases. The CDR3 protein is CASSPRGIAYNEQFF. In DNA form, the CDR3 reads TGTGCCAGCAGCCCGCGGGGGATCGCCTACAATGAGCAGTTCTTC.

The chain combines TRBV7-9 with TRBJ2-5; 8 bases agree with TRBD1. Germline lookup yields CDR1 SEHNR and CDR2 FQNEAQ (reference sequence). There are 15 residues in the CDR3. V shed 5 bases and J 7 bases; nucleotides not matched to a gene: 12. In nucleotides, the CDR3 is TGTGCCAGCAGCCCCCCAGGACAGGGCCCAATGACCCAGTACTTC. Translation: CASSPPGQGPMTQYF.

V usage is TRBV6-4 and J usage is TRBJ2-7; TRBD1 aligns across 7 bases. The trim removed 7 bases at V and 0 bases at J, leaving 3 bases unmatched. The CDR3 has 13 amino acids. Germline-derived CDR1 and CDR2 are MRHNA and SNTAGT. The DNA for the CDR3 is TGTGCCAGCACAGACAGGGCCTCCTACGAGCAGTACTTC. Amino acids: CASTDRASYEQYF.

The rearrangement joins TRBV29-1 to TRBJ1-1, with 11 bases that match TRBD1. The CDR3 sequence is 14 residues long. J lost 4 bases, V lost 7 bases, and 8 bases had no gene match. CDR1 and CDR2 from the germline V gene are SQVTM and ANQGSEA. In DNA, the CDR3 is TGCAGCGGTTCGGGACAGGGGGTAATCACTGAAGCTTTCTTT. Residues: CSGSGQGVITEAFF. The full variable domain, in which reference TRBV29-1 and TRBJ1-1 provide the parts outside the CDR3, is SAVISQKPSRDICQRGTSLTIQCQVDSQVTMMFWYRQQPGQSLTLIATANQGSEATYESGFVIDKFPISRPNLTFSTLTVSNMSPEDSSIYLCSGSGQGVITEAFFGQGTRLTVV.

V is TRBV10-3 and J is TRBJ2-2; D ambiguous. CDR1 is ENHRY, CDR2 SYGVKD, per germline. Deletions cut 6 bases from V and 7 bases from J, with 9 bases between. The CDR3 loop spans 12 amino acids. The chain's CDR3 is CAIRSGIGELFF. CDR3 in DNA: TGTGCCATCAGATCGGGTATCGGGGAGCTGTTTTTT.

The table lists this clone with a few counts. This chain connects TRBV2 to TRBJ2-5; 13 nucleotides agree with TRBD2. V trimming: 9 bases; J trimming: 2 bases; junction bases outside the gene matches: 9. The germline V gene encodes CDR1 SNHLY and CDR2 FYNNEI. The CDR3 runs 16 residues. CDR3 sequence (DNA): TGTGCCAGGGAGCTAGGACTAGCGGGGGCGCAAGAGACCCAGTACTTC. This sequence encodes CARELGLAGAQETQYF.

The chain is built from TRBV2 and TRBJ2-5; D may be TRBD2 (6 bases). Trimming shortened V by 7 bases and J by 9 bases, and 15 bases separated the two germline ends. The germline gives CDR1 SNHLY, CDR2 FYNNEI. This CDR3 has 12 amino acids. This CDR3 is CASTRDSGSQYF. CDR3 sequence (DNA): TGTGCCAGCACTCGGGACTCCGGATCCCAGTACTTC.

This clone was observed a single time. Since the CDR3 does not end with the conserved phenylalanine or tryptophan, this likely comes from a read error. The limits of the CDR3 on the DNA are not certain, so only TCRdb's listed CDR3 is given. The rearrangement uses TRBV11-1 and TRBJ1-2; the tabulated D call, TRBD1, remains unverified against the DNA. Germline V lookup: CDR1 SGHAT, CDR2 FQDESV (reference sequence). The CDR3 length is 13 residues, termini included. CDR3 protein: CASSPNPTETSVL.

This clone was counted a few times. The V and J genes are TRBV5-1 and TRBJ2-1; D call uncertain. The CDR3 contains 14 residues. Germline V gene sequence: CDR1 SGHRS, CDR2 YFSETQ. Between the trimmed V and J ends, which lost 3 bases and 4 bases, there was a span of 11 bases. In nucleotides, the CDR3 is TGCGCCAGCAGCTGGCAGGATCAATACAATGAGCAGTTCTTC. Translation: CASSWQDQYNEQFF.

The genes are TRBV27 and TRBJ2-7, with D possibly matching TRBD1 (6 bases). V was cut by 6 bases and J by 6 bases, with 12 bases left in between. Germline V gene sequence: CDR1 MNHEY, CDR2 SMNVEV (reference sequence). This CDR3 has 12 amino acids. CDR3 sequence: CASSAGASEQYF. The CDR3 DNA reads as TGTGCCAGCAGCGCAGGGGCGAGCGAGCAGTACTTC.

The chain has TRBV30 and TRBJ1-3, with a tentative D call TRBD1 (5 bases). The ends were cut back, 8 bases at V and 0 bases at J, with 11 bases in the middle. The CDR3 runs to 13 residues. CDR1 and CDR2 (germline): GTSNPN, SVGIG (reference sequence). This chain's CDR3 is CASGGDSGNTIYF. The CDR3 nucleotides are TGTGCCAGCGGGGGGGACTCTGGAAACACCATATATTTT. The whole variable domain, filled in from reference TRBV30 and TRBJ1-3, reads SQTIHQWPATLVQPVGSPLSLECTVEGTSNPNLYWYRQAAGRGLQLLFYSVGIGQISSEVPQNLSASRPQDRQFILSSKKLLLSDSGFYLCASGGDSGNTIYFGEGSWLTVV.

V gene TRBV19 combines with J gene TRBJ2-5; possible D gene TRBD2, 6 bases. This CDR3 has 11 amino acids. Trimming left V 7 bases short and J 11 bases short, with 14 bases between. The germline V gene has CDR1 LNHDA and CDR2 SQIVND (reference sequence). In DNA, the CDR3 is TGTGCCAGTATGGACCCTGGAGGGCAGTACTTC. The encoded protein is CASMDPGGQYF.